Shown below are 10 T cell receptor beta chains from a single sample sequenced in a study of blood T cell repertoires in COVID-19. Generated by immunoSEQ multiplex PCR, the TCRdb table keeps only in-frame clones and is missing some. The sample has 200,000 to 300,000 clones, 80% to 90% seen once. Sequenced sample: PBMCs or T cells enriched from blood (not recorded which). These receptor sequences come from a woman aged 40 to 50 who had been exposed to COVID-19.

The chain employs TRBV6-5 and TRBJ2-1; D gene uncertain. The CDR3 loop spans 13 amino acids. Per the germline V gene, CDR1 is MNHEY and CDR2 is SVGAGI. V dropped 0 bases and J dropped 13 bases, with 13 bases sitting between them. The CDR3 coding sequence is TGTGCCAGCAGTTACTCCAATTTCCAGATTCAGTTCTTC. Translation gives CASSYSNFQIQFF.

The V gene is TRBV15, the J gene TRBJ2-1; D is undetermined. The germline V and J ends were trimmed by 0 bases and 3 bases, with 3 bases remaining between them. CDR3 length equals 13 residues. Germline lookup yields CDR1 LNHNV and CDR2 YYDKDF (reference sequence). CDR3 amino acids: CATSRELYNEQFF. The CDR3 nucleotides are TGTGCCACCAGCAGAGAACTCTACAATGAGCAGTTCTTC.

The chain employs TRBV7-3 and TRBJ1-1; TRBD1 matches 9 bases. CDR3 length: 16 residues. Per the germline V gene, CDR1 is SGHTA and CDR2 is FQGTGA. V lost 5 bases and J lost 3; bases outside the gene matches: 10. CDR3 in DNA: TGTGCCAGCAGCCCCACCTCGGGACAGGGATACACTGAAGCTTTCTTT. Its translation: CASSPTSGQGYTEAFF.

This chain uses TRBV11-3 with TRBJ1-2; D possibly corresponds to TRBD1 (5 bases). The CDR3 extends over 14 amino acids. V lost 2 bases to trimming and J lost 8 bases, with 15 bases between them. Germline V gene lookup returns CDR1 SGHNT and CDR2 YENEEA. The CDR3 nucleotides are TGTGCCAGCAGCTTATCGGGGGGGTTGCGAGGCTACACCTTC. Amino acids: CASSLSGGLRGYTF.

This chain joins TRBV28 and TRBJ2-7; perhaps TRBD2 as D (6 bases). V lost 1 base and J lost 6, with 13 bases in between. Per germline, CDR1 MDHEN and CDR2 SYDVKM. This CDR3 has 14 amino acids. CDR3 in DNA: TGTGCCAGCAGTTTATCCCCCGCGGGGCTCGAGCAGTACTTC. Its protein product is CASSLSPAGLEQYF.

This clone was counted once. The rearrangement uses TRBV28 and TRBJ2-1; 7 bases line up with TRBD2. The V and J ends lost 4 bases and 0 bases, in that order; junction bases with no gene match: 12. Germline V gene data show CDR1 as MDHEN and CDR2 as SYDVKM. The CDR3 is 18 residues long. The CDR3 nucleotides read TGTGCCAGCAGTTCCGGGGACTACCGGGACTACTCCTACAATGAGCAGTTCTTC. Translating gives CASSSGDYRDYSYNEQFF. The whole variable domain, remainder taken from reference TRBV28 and TRBJ2-1, is DVKVTQSSRYLVKRTGEKVFLECVQDMDHENMFWYRQDPGLGLRLIYFSYDVKMKEKGDIPEGYSVSREKKERFSLILESASTNQTSMYLCASSSGDYRDYSYNEQFFGPGTRLTVL.

In this sample, this clone turned up many times. The V and J genes are TRBV3-1 (or the pseudogene TRBV3-2) and TRBJ2-1, with TRBD1 matching over 7 bases. The CDR3 loop spans 17 amino acids. From germline, CDR1 is LGHDT and CDR2 YNNKEL (reference sequence). V trimming: 0 bases; J trimming: 3 bases; junction bases outside the gene matches: 8. The CDR3 DNA is TGTGCCAGCAGCCAAGAGATACGGGACAGCGTCTACAATGAGCAGTTCTTC. It specifies CASSQEIRDSVYNEQFF.

The rearrangement links TRBV5-6 to TRBJ2-1, with D possibly being TRBD1 (5 bases). The length of the CDR3 is 15 residues. Germline CDR1 and CDR2: SGHDT and YYEEEE. V lost 4 bases, J lost 3 bases, and 14 bases lay in between. CDR3 nucleotide sequence: TGTGCCAGCAGCACAGGACATTCGGGCTACAATGAGCAGTTCTTC. Protein product: CASSTGHSGYNEQFF.

The chain couples TRBV12-3 or TRBV12-4 to TRBJ2-7; possibly TRBD2 for D (5 bases). The CDR3 is 12 amino acids. The germline V and J ends were trimmed by 3 bases and 7 bases, with 10 bases remaining between them. CDR3 amino acids: CASSFGRGEQYV. The CDR3 nucleotides are TGTGCCAGCAGTTTCGGTCGCGGGGAGCAGTACGTC.

The chain employs TRBV18 and TRBJ1-5; 9 nucleotides agree with TRBD1. Germline CDR1 reads KGHSH; CDR2 reads LQKENI. Unmatched junction bases numbered 3, after V lost 2 bases and J lost 1 base. This CDR3 is built from 16 residues. CDR3 loop: CASSPTGGVSNQPQHF. The DNA for the CDR3 is TGTGCCAGCTCACCAACAGGGGGCGTAAGCAATCAGCCCCAGCATTTT. Looking up the rest from reference TRBV18 and TRBJ1-5 gives the full variable domain: NAGVMQNPRHLVRRRGQEARLRCSPMKGHSHVYWYRQLPEEGLKFMVYLQKENIIDESGMPKERFSAEFPKEGPSILRIQQVVRGDSAAYFCASSPTGGVSNQPQHFGDGTRLSIL.